Following are 23 T cell receptor beta chains from one sample sequenced in a study of T cell clones after liver transplantation. Using immunoSEQ multiplex PCR, the repertoire was profiled, and TCRdb retains in-frame clones only, with some absent. The data hold 24,000 or so clones, with approximately 71% observed a single time. The material was CD4+ T cells from blood, obtained before liver transplant. The receptors here all came from a human donor who received a liver transplant.

DNA of the CDR3: TGTGCCTGGAGTGTACTGGGCCTGGGAACTGAAGCTTTCTTT. Translating it yields CAWSVLGLGTEAFF. V gene TRBV30 combines with J gene TRBJ1-1; D call uncertain. Germline values: CDR1 GTSNPN, CDR2 SVGIG (reference sequence). The V gene lost 0 bases and the J gene lost 5 bases, with 13 bases spanning the gap. The CDR3 has 14 amino acids.

This clone was recorded once. DNA for the CDR3: TGTGCCAGCAGCTTGGGAGGGCCCAACTCCTACAATGAGCAGTTCTTC. Translated: CASSLGGPNSYNEQFF. This rearrangement joins TRBV5-4 to TRBJ2-1; TRBD2 is a possible D gene (5 bases). The CDR3 extends over 16 amino acids. Trimming left V 0 bases short and J 0 bases short, with 10 bases between. The germline V gene has CDR1 SGHNT and CDR2 YYREEE (reference sequence).

The chain recombines TRBV30 with TRBJ1-1, with TRBD1 as a possible D gene (6 bases). The CDR3 covers 15 residues. V was clipped by 1 base and J by 5 bases, with 17 bases between them. Germline CDR1 and CDR2: GTSNPN and SVGIG (reference sequence). This chain's CDR3 is CAWSGEGESRTEAFF. The CDR3 DNA is TGTGCCTGGAGTGGGGAGGGGGAATCCAGAACTGAAGCTTTCTTT.

This chain links TRBV5-4 with TRBJ2-1; D call uncertain. Germline V lookup: CDR1 SGHNT, CDR2 YYREEE (reference sequence). The germline V and J ends were trimmed by 1 base and 6 bases, with 5 bases remaining between them. The CDR3 consists of 12 residues. The CDR3 region is CASSLFPNEQFF. In DNA, the CDR3 is TGTGCCAGCAGCTTGTTCCCCAATGAGCAGTTCTTC.

The rearrangement links TRBV30 to TRBJ2-1; 10 positions agree with TRBD2. Losses at the gene ends were 1 base for V and 2 bases for J; bases not matched to a gene: 5. This CDR3 is 16 amino acids long. Germline V gene sequence: CDR1 GTSNPN, CDR2 SVGIG (reference sequence). The CDR3 DNA reads as TGTGCCTGGAGTGGGGGGCTAGCGGGAGCCTACAATGAGCAGTTCTTC. Amino acids: CAWSGGLAGAYNEQFF.

This clone was counted once. The V and J genes are TRBV5-1 and TRBJ2-4; possible D gene TRBD1, 5 bases. V was cut by 2 bases and J by 6 bases, with 18 bases left in between. The CDR3 runs to 16 residues. The V gene's germline CDR1 is SGHRS and CDR2 YFSETQ. CDR3 bases: TGCGCCAGCAGCTTCCAAGGGGCGGACGGATTAAACATTCAGTACTTC. Protein product: CASSFQGADGLNIQYF.

V gene TRBV6-6 combines with J gene TRBJ1-6; 7 positions match TRBD1. With V trimmed by 6 bases and J by 7 bases, 6 bases remained unmatched. This CDR3 region has 14 residues. Germline V gene lookup returns CDR1 MNHNY and CDR2 SVGAGI (reference sequence). The CDR3 is CASSLGQLNSPLHF. For the CDR3, the DNA is TGTGCCAGCAGCCTGGGACAGCTCAATTCACCCCTCCACTTT.

This chain links TRBV18 with TRBJ1-1, with D possibly TRBD1 on 5 matching bases. Germline-derived CDR1 and CDR2 are KGHSH and LQKENI. The CDR3 runs to 19 residues. V lost 5 bases, J lost 1 base, and 26 bases lay in between. The CDR3 DNA follows: TGTGCCAGCTCAGCCTTTGGCTTGGGGCAGGGTGTGGGGAACACTGAAGCTTTCTTT. Translation gives CASSAFGLGQGVGNTEAFF.

V usage is TRBV4-2 and J usage is TRBJ2-5, with a weak D call TRBD2 (6 bases). V lost 0 bases and J lost 2, with 10 bases in between. The CDR3 consists of 15 residues. Germline-derived CDR1 and CDR2 are LGHNA and YNFKEQ. The CDR3 DNA follows: TGTGCCAGCAGCCAAGACCCGACTAGTCAAGAGACCCAGTACTTC. Translating it yields CASSQDPTSQETQYF.

V and J are TRBV6-6 and TRBJ1-6; no clear D gene. The length of the CDR3 is 14 residues. Trimming left V 2 bases short and J 5 bases short, with 7 bases between. Germline V gene data show CDR1 as MNHNY and CDR2 as SVGAGI (reference sequence). The CDR3 region is CASSYQPDNSPLHF. In DNA form, the CDR3 reads TGTGCCAGCAGTTACCAGCCAGATAATTCACCCCTCCACTTT.

This chain uses TRBV28 with TRBJ1-5, with D possibly being TRBD1 (5 bases). Trimming cost V 5 bases and J 7 bases, with 15 bases left between them. In germline, CDR1 is MDHEN, CDR2 SYDVKM. The CDR3 covers 14 residues. The CDR3 nucleotides are TGTGCCAGCAGTGACAGCGTGGGGGGGCAGCCCCAGCATTTT. It encodes CASSDSVGGQPQHF.

This clone has just a few counts. V gene TRBV5-1 combines with J gene TRBJ2-3; D gene ambiguous. Trimming removed 5 bases at V and 3 bases at J, with 4 bases between. The germline CDR1 and CDR2 sequences are SGHRS and YFSETQ. The length of the CDR3 is 11 residues. In nucleotides, the CDR3 is TGCGCCAGCAGGAGGACAGATACGCAGTATTTT. Protein sequence: CASRRTDTQYF.

This clone was seen a single time. The chain links TRBV6-1 to TRBJ1-4; D gene unclear. Germline-derived CDR1 and CDR2 are MNHNS and SASEGT. The CDR3 sequence is 15 residues long. Deletions cut 6 bases from V and 0 bases from J, with 11 bases between. CDR3 region: CASRAQPPTNEKLFF. CDR3 DNA sequence: TGTGCCAGCAGAGCTCAACCGCCAACTAATGAAAAACTGTTTTTT.

J is TRBJ1-2 and V is TRBV28, with 8 bases that match TRBD1. The ends lost 10 bases at V and 8 bases at J; junction bases unmatched: 15. CDR1 is MDHEN and CDR2 is SYDVKM in the germline V gene. The CDR3 sequence is 14 residues long. The DNA of the CDR3 is TGTGCCACCAAGCGACAGGGGCCGCGTGTGGGCTACACCTTC. Translating it yields CATKRQGPRVGYTF.

The rearrangement uses TRBV6-4 and TRBJ2-1; 9 positions match TRBD2. The CDR3 covers 16 residues. Losses at the gene ends were 3 bases for V and 3 bases for J; bases not matched to a gene: 6. Germline CDR1 reads MRHNA; CDR2 reads SNTAGT. CDR3 region: CASSDRAGGSYNEQFF. CDR3 nucleotides: TGTGCCAGCAGTGATCGAGCGGGGGGTAGCTACAATGAGCAGTTCTTC.

V gene TRBV19 combines with J gene TRBJ2-2; tentatively, D is TRBD1 (6 bases). CDR3 length equals 14 residues. The germline V and J ends were trimmed by 4 bases and 7 bases, with 13 bases remaining between them. CDR1 LNHDA and CDR2 SQIVND come from the germline V gene (reference sequence). DNA of the CDR3: TGTGCCAGTAGTACGGTCACAGGGAGCGGGGAGCTGTTTTTT. Protein sequence: CASSTVTGSGELFF.

The genes are TRBV14 and TRBJ2-7; D is possibly TRBD1 (5 bases). Between the trimmed V and J ends, which lost 6 bases and 2 bases, there was a span of 20 bases. Germline CDR1 reads SGHDN; CDR2 reads FVKESK. The CDR3 is 16 amino acids. The DNA for the CDR3 is TGTGCCAGCAGTCCCAACGACAGCTTAAAACCCTACGAGCAGTACTTC. Encoded protein: CASSPNDSLKPYEQYF.

The chain uses TRBV11-2 and TRBJ1-4; D gene ambiguous. Trimming pared 5 bases from V and 6 bases from J, leaving 13 bases between. CDR1 is SGHAT and CDR2 is FQNNGV in the germline V gene. The length of the CDR3 is 14 residues. CDR3 protein: CASSLQLRDEKLFF. In DNA form, the CDR3 reads TGTGCCAGCAGCCTCCAGCTAAGAGATGAAAAACTGTTTTTT.

The chain uses TRBV28 and TRBJ2-7; TRBD2 agrees at 13 bases. J gave up 5 bases and V 4 bases, and 8 bases lay outside the gene matches. Germline loops: CDR1 MDHEN, CDR2 SYDVKM. The CDR3 loop spans 16 amino acids. CDR3 in amino acids: CASSSAGTSGEDEQYF. The CDR3 nucleotides are TGTGCCAGCAGTTCTGCTGGGACTAGCGGGGAGGACGAGCAGTACTTC.

V is TRBV11-2 and J is TRBJ2-3, with D possibly matching TRBD1 (5 bases). From germline, CDR1 is SGHAT and CDR2 FQNNGV. Trimming took off 4 bases at V and 5 bases at J, with 10 bases between the two ends. The CDR3 spans 13 residues. The CDR3 loop reads CASSSGQGDTQYF. The CDR3 DNA reads TGTGCCAGCAGCTCTGGGCAGGGAGATACGCAGTATTTT. Combining the CDR3 with reference TRBV11-2 and TRBJ2-3 gives the whole variable domain EAGVAQSPRYKIIEKRQSVAFWCNPISGHATLYWYQQILGQGPKLLIQFQNNGVVDDSQLPKDRFSAERLKGVDSTLKIQPAKLEDSAVYLCASSSGQGDTQYFGPGTRLTVL.

This clone was seen a handful of times. This sequence joins TRBV6-1 and TRBJ2-7, with 7 bases lining up with TRBD2. The J segment lost 1 base and the V segment lost 3 bases, leaving 9 bases of the junction unmatched. The length of the CDR3 is 16 residues. Germline CDR1 is MNHNS and CDR2 is SASEGT. The CDR3 region has the DNA TGTGCCAGCAGTGACGAAGGCGGGGGAAGGTCCTACGAGCAGTACTTC. It translates to CASSDEGGGRSYEQYF.

The chain joins TRBV7-2 to TRBJ2-3; 7 nucleotides agree with TRBD2. The germline gives CDR1 SGHTA, CDR2 FQGNSA. J was trimmed by 6 bases and V by 4 bases; bases with no gene match: 16. CDR3 length: 17 residues. The CDR3 region has the DNA TGTGCCAGCAGCTCTCTTGGGGCGGGACTACTCCGGGATACGCAGTATTTT. Amino acid sequence: CASSSLGAGLLRDTQYF.

The chain is built from TRBV6-6 and TRBJ1-5; D remains ambiguous. Looked up from germline, CDR1 is MNHNY and CDR2 is SVGAGI (reference sequence). The V gene lost 2 bases and the J gene lost 4 bases, with 3 bases spanning the gap. This CDR3 spans 12 amino acids. CDR3 sequence reads: CASSYENQPQHF. For the CDR3, the DNA is TGTGCCAGCAGTTACGAAAATCAGCCCCAGCATTTT.